This record looks at one T cell receptor (beta chain) sequence and its context. Its binding antigen is unknown. No base-level quality is on record; no much larger clone is a single base apart. The sample's time point label, decoded: second blood draw from one MS patient after hematopoietic stem cell transplantation. TCR beta repertoires were profiled from peripheral blood of approximately 13 young patients with multiple sclerosis to demonstrate the VDJtools post-analysis software. The multiple sclerosis patients were children and adolescents between roughly 6 and 17 years of age. These data originate in a study of post-analysis software for immune sequencing data (dated by TCRdb to about 2015). With regard to the full study: Recorded disease courses included relapsing-remitting, secondary progressive and progressive-relapsing multiple sclerosis, with some patients lacking subtype annotation. The patient repertoires were compared against some twelve previously published healthy control repertoires obtained from donors aged about 6 to 28 years. A subset of samples was prepared in parallel using single-end sample barcoding, then pooled and co-amplified after Illumina adapter ligation.

Unmatched junction bases come to 10, with V trimmed by 5 bases and J by 3 bases. Including cysteine and phenylalanine, the CDR3 has 15 amino acids. Left in the record is the CDR3 DNA by itself, 45 bases read in frame from the first base. Library construction relied on PCR. The sequencer listed for this sample is Illumina HiSeq 2500. To reduce PCR and sequencing biases, unique molecular identifiers were built into the TCR beta cDNA libraries. Approximately 500,000 cDNA molecules were obtained for every 1 to 10 million input T cells, so each molecule roughly corresponded to one T cell. The same protocol used for the earlier healthy control dataset was applied to prepare and sequence the patient libraries. Within a given batch, samples were prepared together, multiplexed and sequenced on the same HiSeq lane. As for the original processing: Raw barcoded reads were processed with MIGEC, discarding single-read molecular identifier groups before consensus assembly and CDR3 extraction. Clonotype tables were post-analysed with VDJtools, and diversity was normalized by down-sampling all datasets to the smallest sample size. Repertoire overlap clustering matched CDR3 amino acid but not nucleotide sequences to correct batch-related cross-sample contamination. TCRdb trimmed the raw reads at Q25, called clones with MiXCR and kept productive beta chains. When rows share a CDR3 protein, they turn into one entry using the most common DNA and genes. TCRdb's processing, not the authors', yielded these V and J calls. This sample is represented by around 150,000 distinct CDR3 sequences; around 36% of them were singletons. The ten largest clonotypes hold 25% to 35% of the sample.

Here is what the overall study found, with its caveats: Strong co-clustering of samples prepared in the same batch was shown by direct clustering with F measure, prompting a batch-effect correction. The multiple sclerosis patient group was slightly younger than the control group. Compared with controls, multiple sclerosis patients had significantly lower normalized Chao1 diversity, a finding suggesting substantial peripheral T-cell clonal expansion. Significantly higher frequencies in patients than in controls were found for a handful of TRBV segments, including TRBV5-6, TRBV5-1 and TRBV20-1.

The chain employs TRBV12-3 or TRBV12-4 and TRBJ2-7, with 7 bases matching TRBD2. The specimen was blood, collected after autologous hematopoietic stem cell transplantation. The receptor's source is a girl between 5 and 17 years old with multiple sclerosis. Donor details come from another sample of the same person, matched by shared clones. The CDR3 is CASSASAGLLYEQYF. The bases read TGTGCCAGCAGTGCCTCGGCGGGACTACTCTACGAGCAGTACTTC.